The present T cell receptor (beta chain) was sequenced within a study of control samples from healthy donors and cancer patients (dated by TCRdb to 2018 to 2020). Library preparation used the immunoSEQ multiplex PCR assay. In TCRdb, the immuneACCESS table is reduced to in-frame sequences with V and J assigned. These tables do not hold every clone; where another copy was compared, an unresolved V gene accounts for under half, and the others remain unexplained. The sample contains around 23,000 clones, around 83% of them found a single time. In total, the top ten clones hold over 35% of the sample. As concerns this clone: Its antigen has not been determined. No base qualities exist here, and no much larger clone lies one base off it.

V lost 2 bases and J lost 3 bases; the stretch between them is 7 bases long. From the cysteine through the phenylalanine, the CDR3 covers 14 amino acids. Only the CDR3 portion is preserved as DNA: 42 bases, with reading frame beginning at the first base. For CDR1 and CDR2, the germline V gene lists MNHEY and SVGAGI. The rearranged chain carries TRBV6-5 and TRBJ2-2; the D gene is possibly TRBD1 or TRBD2, each agreeing over 6 bases. The sequenced sample was PBMCs. The source is a man in his 60s with head and neck cancer. The CDR3 is CASSYGGHTGELFF. The nucleotides are TGTGCCAGCAGTTACGGGGGGCACACCGGGGAGCTGTTTTTT.